The 13 T cell receptor beta chains below were found in one sample sequenced in a study of blood T cell repertoires in COVID-19. The data were produced by immunoSEQ multiplex PCR, yet TCRdb's version contains in-frame clones alone and is incomplete. The sample shows 300,000 to 350,000 clones, about 90% of them seen only once. The material sequenced was peripheral blood. The receptor source for this set is a woman in her 70s with COVID-19, enrolled during active disease.

The chain is built from TRBV4-1 and TRBJ1-5; tentatively, D is TRBD1 (5 bases). CDR3 length: 17 residues. V lost 0 bases to trimming and J lost 8 bases, with 20 bases between them. Germline values: CDR1 MGHRA, CDR2 YSYEKL. The DNA for the CDR3 is TGCGCCAGCAGCCAAGAGGGGGGACCGACACCAGAGAAGCCCCAGCATTTT. Protein: CASSQEGGPTPEKPQHF.

V and J are TRBV4-3 and TRBJ1-2, with D uncertain. V dropped 0 bases and J dropped 0 bases, with 11 bases sitting between them. CDR1 and CDR2 (germline): LGHNA, YSLEER. This CDR3 spans 16 amino acids. In nucleotides, the CDR3 is TGCGCCAGCAGCCAAGAAAATATACAGCCTAACTATGGCTACACCTTC. Its translation: CASSQENIQPNYGYTF.

The chain uses TRBV18 and TRBJ1-2; D call uncertain. CDR1 and CDR2 (germline): KGHSH, LQKENI. CDR3 size: 12 residues. V lost 1 base to trimming and J lost 5 bases, with 5 bases between them. The CDR3 DNA follows: TGTGCCAGCTCACCACGCGAGTATGGCTACACCTTC. Amino acids: CASSPREYGYTF. The full variable domain, rest sourced from reference TRBV18 and TRBJ1-2, is NAGVMQNPRHLVRRRGQEARLRCSPMKGHSHVYWYRQLPEEGLKFMVYLQKENIIDESGMPKERFSAEFPKEGPSILRIQQVVRGDSAAYFCASSPREYGYTFGSGTRLTVV.

The chain uses TRBV28 and TRBJ2-3, with 11 bases aligning to TRBD2. Germline V gives CDR1 MDHEN, CDR2 SYDVKM. Trimming cost V 4 bases and J 4 bases; bases outside gene matches: 13. This CDR3 spans 18 amino acids. In DNA, the CDR3 is TGTGCCAGCAGTTCGTATAGCGGGGGGGCGATTGTGTCAGATACGCAGTATTTT. Protein sequence: CASSSYSGGAIVSDTQYF.

V usage is TRBV30 and J usage is TRBJ1-4, with a possible D match to TRBD1 (5 bases). Germline V gene sequence: CDR1 GTSNPN, CDR2 SVGIG (reference sequence). V was cut by 5 bases and J by 3 bases, with 16 bases left in between. The CDR3 is 15 residues long. CDR3 protein: CAWGKMGRPNEKLFF. CDR3 nucleotide sequence: TGTGCCTGGGGAAAGATGGGGCGGCCTAATGAAAAACTGTTTTTT.

The V and J genes are TRBV12-5 and TRBJ2-7, with 9 bases matching TRBD1. The CDR3 has 13 residues. The germline V gene encodes CDR1 LGHNT and CDR2 FRNRAP. The V segment lost 6 bases and the J segment 5 bases; nucleotides outside the gene matches: 5. CDR3 amino acids: CASGWGQGNEQYF. CDR3 nucleotide sequence: TGTGCTAGTGGGTGGGGACAGGGTAACGAGCAGTACTTC.

This chain connects TRBV5-1 to TRBJ1-1; 10 nucleotides line up with TRBD1. Germline CDR1 reads SGHRS; CDR2 reads YFSETQ. The CDR3 covers 15 residues. Unmatched junction bases numbered 3, after V lost 4 bases and J lost 0 bases. The CDR3 protein is CASSATGGMNTEAFF. CDR3 DNA: TGCGCCAGCAGCGCGACAGGGGGCATGAACACTGAAGCTTTCTTT.

The chain recombines TRBV21-1 with TRBJ1-5. TRBV21-1 is shown as a pseudogene. This CDR3 spans 17 amino acids. The CDR3 DNA follows: TGTGCCAGCAGCAAAGAAGGTAGGCGGGAGCCCAATCAGCCCCAGCATTTT. It translates to CASSKEGRREPNQPQHF.

This chain connects TRBV28 to TRBJ1-1; 9 nucleotides match TRBD1. The V gene end was trimmed by 8 bases and the J gene end by 0 bases; junction bases not matched to a gene: 10. This CDR3 is built from 16 residues. Germline V lookup: CDR1 MDHEN, CDR2 SYDVKM. The CDR3 nucleotides are TGTGCCAGCCTCGGCCCACAGGGGGCGCTGAACACTGAAGCTTTCTTT. Its translation is CASLGPQGALNTEAFF.

The chain links TRBV18 to TRBJ1-5; 9 bases align to TRBD1. CDR1 and CDR2 from the germline V gene are KGHSH and LQKENI. With V trimmed by 0 bases and J by 4 bases, 1 base remained unmatched. The CDR3 is 15 amino acids. In DNA form, the CDR3 reads TGTGCCAGCTCACCACCGGGGACAGGGAATCAGCCCCAGCATTTT. Its translation: CASSPPGTGNQPQHF.

The count of this clone is one. The chain uses TRBV5-6 and TRBJ1-2; D is perhaps TRBD1 (6 bases). V was pared by 2 bases and J by 8 bases, with 13 bases between. The CDR3 is 13 amino acids. Germline V gene lookup returns CDR1 SGHDT and CDR2 YYEEEE. CDR3 sequence reads: CASSFPGAGGYTF. Written as DNA, the CDR3 is TGTGCCAGCAGCTTTCCAGGGGCAGGGGGCTACACCTTC.

The chain is built from TRBV29-1 and TRBJ1-2; D is ambiguous. The CDR3 is 11 residues long. Trimming pared 3 bases from V and 3 bases from J, leaving 5 bases between. CDR1 and CDR2 (germline): SQVTM, ANQGSEA. This chain's CDR3 is CSVESYYGYTF. CDR3 sequence (DNA): TGCAGCGTTGAGAGCTACTATGGCTACACCTTC.

The rearrangement uses TRBV4-3 and TRBJ1-1; D remains ambiguous. There are 15 residues in the CDR3. The germline gives CDR1 LGHNA, CDR2 YSLEER. With 0 bases removed from V and 1 base from J, the gap between germline ends came to 9 bases. The CDR3 region is CASSQEGDSNTEAFF. The CDR3 DNA follows: TGCGCCAGCAGCCAAGAGGGAGATTCGAACACTGAAGCTTTCTTT.